The sequence of this T cell receptor (beta chain) was determined in a study of OX40 agonist ivuxolimab in advanced cancers. On the study more broadly: The dose-escalation cohort was approximately 80% male, with a mean age of around 60 years, ranging about 23 to 90. Enrollees could have had prior anti-PD-1, anti-PD-L1 or anti-CTLA-4 therapy, which 40% had received. Partial responses were achieved by three patients, of whom one had hepatocellular carcinoma and two had cutaneous melanoma. The study's findings and limits: Both CD4+ and CD8+ T cell populations in blood had undergone clonal expansion by week 6 at 0.1 to 3.0 mg/kg.

Turning to this clone: The target antigen is unknown.

Per the germline V gene, CDR1 is LGHNA and CDR2 is YNFKEQ. This CDR3 is built from 14 residues. The V segment lost 4 bases and the J segment 6 bases; nucleotides outside the gene matches: 5. Here immunoSEQ multiplex PCR was the method, and the copy in TCRdb shows in-frame clones only, minus some. The table includes tens of thousands of clones, 81% detected once. This rearrangement joins TRBV4-2 to TRBJ2-3, with 9 positions matching TRBD2. The clonotype was recovered from an adult with an advanced solid tumor such as melanoma, head and neck, liver or kidney cancer. The input for sequencing was CD4+ or CD8+ T cells sorted from blood, taken in a trial of the OX40 agonist ivuxolimab. In DNA, the CDR3 is TGTGCCAGCAGCCTGGGACTAGCTACGGATACGCAGTATTTT. It codes for CASSLGLATDTQYF.